This T cell receptor beta chain stems from a study of Ad26.COV2.S vaccination and SARS-CoV-2 variants (dated by TCRdb to the early 2020s). Background on the whole study: Vaccine-arm donors came from COV1001, a multicentre, randomized, double-blind, placebo-controlled phase I-IIa trial of Ad26.COV2.S in healthy adults. Blinding of investigators to trial group allocation was maintained during experiments and outcome assessment. Ad26.COV2.S was given intramuscularly at 5x10^10 or 1x10^11 viral particles, as a single shot or as two shots 56 days apart. Trial participants were randomized into five groups of five, in which low-dose or high-dose Ad26.COV2.S was given once or twice, or placebo was given on both occasions. The specificity and breadth of SARS-CoV-2-reactive T cell receptors after Ad26.COV2.S vaccination were assessed by TCRbeta repertoire sequencing. The TCR-sequenced set comprised approximately 32 samples: around 20 Ad26.COV2.S vaccine recipients, 5 placebo recipients and 8 SARS-CoV-2 convalescent individuals. Results the study describes overall, beyond this receptor: Comparable non-spike TCR breadth was observed between vaccine and placebo recipients, consistent with only spike being contained in the vaccine. Higher spike-specific TCR breadth was observed in Ad26.COV2.S recipients than in placebo recipients (P = 0.0014). Substantial breadth of spike-specific CD8+ and CD4+ T cell responses was reported after vaccination. It was noted by the authors that total T cell responses may have been underestimated by the TCR breadth and depth analyses. Comparing responses between vaccine doses or regimens was not something the study was powered to do.

In the germline V gene, CDR1 corresponds to KGHSH and CDR2 to LQKENI. The CDR3 numbers 14 residues from cysteine through phenylalanine. The only DNA kept is the CDR3, 42 bases in frame from the first base. V is clipped by 5 bases and J by 1 base, and the sequence between their germline boundaries is 11 bases long. TCRbeta CDR3 regions were sequenced with the immunoSEQ Assay. After extraction, genomic DNA underwent amplification by bias-controlled multiplex PCR, followed by high-throughput sequencing. The paper's data handling went like this. To quantify the absolute abundance of every unique TCRbeta CDR3 region, sequences were collapsed and filtered. Usable DNA was measured by amplifying reference genes present in all nucleated cells, and TCRbeta template counts were normalized to that usable DNA to estimate T cell fraction. Repertoire TCRs were annotated as SARS-CoV-2-specific when V gene, CDR3 amino acid sequence and J gene were exactly matched to a known reactive TCR set. MIRA supplied the reference SARS-CoV-2 TCR set, which was filtered for enrichment in COVID-19-positive ImmuneCODE repertoires so that public or cross-reactive TCRs were removed. Based on the MIRA antigens, annotated TCRs were further analysed at the level of specific ORF or position within ORF. Breadth was defined as the number of annotated unique rearrangements divided by the total number of unique productive rearrangements, and depth was defined as the summed frequency of the annotated unique rearrangements. Two-sided Wilcoxon rank-sum tests were used to compare TCR breadth between groups. Here the immuneACCESS table is served through TCRdb, limited to in-frame sequences with V and J called. Missing clones are a known gap in these copies; in checked studies unresolved V genes cover under half, and the rest lacks a known reason. V and J calls plus clone size are reproduced from that table; the DNA served to infer D and trimming. A total of about 680,000 clones appear in this sample, around 89% of them only once. Of the sample, approximately 1.5% falls within the top ten clones.

A note on this clone: The target of this receptor is not known. Base qualities are missing; no much larger clone stands one base away.

The treatment or condition label for this specimen denotes: 15 to 20 received Ad26.COV2.S at low or high dose, single or two shots; roughly five received placebo; per-sample allocation not given. For vaccine and placebo recipients, repertoires were sequenced using samples collected on day 63 after the first injection. Between 29 July and 7 August 2020, Cohort 1b enrolled about two dozen adults aged 18-55 years at one site in Boston, USA. Ad26.COV2.S was a replication-incompetent adenovirus type 26 vector expressing a prefusion-stabilized SARS-CoV-2 spike protein from the original Wuhan strain. The receptor was derived from a person aged 18 to 65 who received the Ad26.COV2.S COVID-19 vaccine or a placebo. Specimen: peripheral blood, collected in a trial of Ad26.COV2.S vaccine versus placebo. The sequence links TRBV18 to TRBJ1-2, with TRBD1 perhaps the D gene, on 6 matching bases. The CDR3 here reads CASSAGVDNYGYTF. At the DNA level, the sequence is TGTGCCAGCTCAGCAGGGGTTGATAACTATGGCTACACCTTC.